The sequence of this TCR beta chain was determined in a study of blood T cell repertoires in COVID-19. Study in general: Acute-phase and convalescent COVID-19 samples originated in the United States, Italy and Spain. In each case, the material was cDNA or gDNA derived from T cells, B-cell-depleted T cells, or PBMCs.

How the authors handled the data: Reference gene primer amplification yielded estimated nucleated cell counts. Data came from immunoSEQ multiplex PCR; TCRdb stores just in-frame clones and leaves some out. V and J calls and clone size are those listed in that table; D and trimming were worked out from the DNA. The top ten hold around 8% of the sample, which has about 310,000 clones, 87% seen once. Per germline, CDR1 LNHDA and CDR2 SQIVND (reference sequence). The CDR3 is 13 residues long. Deletions cut 3 bases from V and 4 bases from J, with 9 bases between. This rearrangement joins TRBV19 to TRBJ1-2, with D perhaps TRBD1 (5 bases). Sequencing input: peripheral blood. The receptor was isolated from a woman between 45 and 65 years old who had recovered from COVID-19. For the CDR3, the DNA is TGTGCCAGTAGTATTGGGACTCCCTATGGCTACACCTTC. It yields the protein CASSIGTPYGYTF.